Following are 9 T cell receptor beta chains from one sample sequenced in a study of T cell responses to AZD1222 COVID-19 vaccine. The data were produced by immunoSEQ multiplex PCR, yet TCRdb's version contains in-frame clones alone and is incomplete. Seen here are some 180,000 clones, 92% observed once, and the top ten hold 1.6%. Sequences were derived from peripheral blood, sampled on day 0 of AZD1222 vaccination. These receptors were obtained from an adult in good health.

The chain combines TRBV6-5 with TRBJ1-2; D not certain. This CDR3 has 13 residues. Trimming took 10 bases from V and 8 from J, leaving 20 bases between them. Germline CDR1 is MNHEY and CDR2 is SVGAGI. CDR3 sequence: CAIGDVGRRGYTF. The DNA for the CDR3 is TGTGCCATCGGAGACGTGGGGAGAAGGGGCTACACCTTC.

The J gene is TRBJ2-2, the V gene TRBV24-1; TRBD1 aligns across 9 bases. The CDR3 totals 15 residues. Germline V gene data show CDR1 as KGHDR and CDR2 as SFDVKD. J was trimmed by 6 bases and V by 4 bases; bases with no gene match: 5. CDR3 sequence (DNA): TGTGCCACCAGTGACACACAGGGGGCCTCCGGGGAGCTGTTTTTT. Its translation is CATSDTQGASGELFF.

The gene calls are TRBV5-5 and TRBJ2-7; TRBD1 or TRBD2 may be the D gene (7 bases each). Germline loops: CDR1 SGHKS, CDR2 YYEKEE (reference sequence). Trimming removed 2 bases from V and 1 base from J, with 16 bases in between. The CDR3 covers 16 residues. CDR3 coding DNA: TGTGCCAGCAGCTTCCGTTGGGGGGGACAGTCCTACGAGCAGTACTTC. Translated: CASSFRWGGQSYEQYF.

The chain couples TRBV10-3 to TRBJ1-2; D remains unclear. The CDR3 is 11 residues long. Germline V gene lookup returns CDR1 ENHRY and CDR2 SYGVKD. V was clipped by 10 bases and J by 8 bases, with 14 bases between them. CDR3 protein: CATRATEGYTF. The CDR3 DNA is TGTGCCACGCGGGCCACGGAGGGCTACACCTTC.

The rearrangement links TRBV29-1 to TRBJ2-7; D gene uncertain. Trimming took 0 bases from V and 3 from J, leaving 9 bases between them. CDR3 size: 13 residues. Germline values: CDR1 SQVTM, CDR2 ANQGSEA. The chain's CDR3 is CSVEDGPVYEQYF. In DNA, the CDR3 is TGCAGCGTTGAAGATGGGCCGGTCTACGAGCAGTACTTC.

V and J are TRBV18 and TRBJ1-1; no firm D call. V was clipped by 2 bases and J by 4 bases, with 14 bases between them. The germline V gene encodes CDR1 KGHSH and CDR2 LQKENI. This CDR3 comprises 15 residues. The CDR3: CASSPTVLERTEAFF. The CDR3 DNA is TGTGCCAGCTCACCAACGGTCCTTGAGCGCACTGAAGCTTTCTTT.

V and J are TRBV5-1 and TRBJ1-1; D is perhaps TRBD1 (6 bases). The CDR3 runs 15 residues. CDR1 and CDR2 (germline): SGHRS, YFSETQ. Trimming removed 3 bases from V and 1 base from J, with 13 bases in between. CDR3 in DNA: TGCGCCAGCAGCTGGGCCGACAGGACGAACACTGAAGCTTTCTTT. Translation gives CASSWADRTNTEAFF.

This chain connects TRBV10-1 to TRBJ2-3; D ambiguous. The CDR3 is 13 residues long. Germline lookup yields CDR1 WNHNN and CDR2 SYGVQD (reference sequence). V lost 3 bases to trimming and J lost 3 bases, with 7 bases between them. The CDR3 here is CASSEAFTDTQYF. CDR3 DNA: TGCGCCAGCAGTGAAGCATTTACAGATACGCAGTATTTT.

This chain connects TRBV7-9 to TRBJ2-7; D perhaps matches TRBD1 (6 bases). Germline assignment: CDR1 SEHNR and CDR2 FQNEAQ (reference sequence). V was shortened by 1 base and J by 3 bases, with 10 bases between the two germline ends. This CDR3 has 14 amino acids. CDR3 in DNA: TGTGCCAGCAGCTTAGGAGACAGGCGCTACGAGCAGTACTTC. Residues: CASSLGDRRYEQYF.